This is a list of T cell receptor beta chains from one sample in a study of regulatory T cells in long-lasting Graves disease. TCRdb reprocessed the multiplex PCR reads with MiXCR, giving one entry per CDR3 protein. The sample lists fewer than 550,000 distinct CDR3 sequences; around a fifth were seen once. The specimen was peripheral blood mononuclear cells (PBMCs), collected when the disease was refractory, from a patient treated with antithyroid drugs. Source of these receptors: a female donor with Graves disease. Both conserved end residues are part of each CDR3. D genes are given only for firm matches. Clone size is given for some rows only: seen once, a few or many times, or a class if the clone is expanded.

TRBJ2-1	TRBV7-2	TRBD2	few	TGTGCCAGCAGCTTAGGGGCTAGCGGCACCTACAATGAGCAGTTCTTC	CASSLGASGTYNEQFF
TRBJ1-1	TRBV10-3	-	many	TGTGCCATCAGTGAGTCGGGGATTACTGAAGCTTTCTTT	CAISESGITEAFF
TRBJ1-2	TRBV7-9	-	-	TGTGCCAGCAGCTTAGTGCCGGGCAGTAGCTATGGCTACACCTTC	CASSLVPGSSYGYTF
TRBJ2-5	TRBV2	-	-	TGTGCCAGCAGCTTACCTAGCGCCATCTCCCAAGAGACCCAGTACTTC	CASSLPSAISQETQYF
TRBJ1-3	TRBV27	-	many	TGTGCCAGCAAAGCAGGTGCAGGAAACACCATATATTTT	CASKAGAGNTIYF
TRBJ1-1	TRBV30	-	many	TGTGCCTGGAGTGTAGCGCCTATGAACACTGAAGCTTTCTTT	CAWSVAPMNTEAFF
TRBJ2-6	TRBV28	-	many	TGTGCCAGCAGATGGGGTTCAGGTGGGGCCAACGTCCTGACTTTC	CASRWGSGGANVLTF
TRBJ2-7	TRBV6-5	-	many	TGTGCCAGCAGTTATCGGCTAGGCGGCTACTCCTACGAGCAGTACTTC	CASSYRLGGYSYEQYF
TRBJ1-2	TRBV9	-	-	TGTGCCAGCAGCGTAGTGCGGGGGGTTGACTATGGCTACACCTTC	CASSVVRGVDYGYTF
TRBJ2-1	TRBV7-9	-	-	TGTGCCAGCAGCGCCCGACTAGAGGCCTACAATGAGCAGTTCTTC	CASSARLEAYNEQFF
TRBJ2-2	TRBV4-1	-	-	TGCGCCAGCAGCCCTGCTCGGACTACGAACACCGGGGAGCTGTTTTTT	CASSPARTTNTGELFF
TRBJ1-2	TRBV7-2	TRBD1	few	TGTGCCAGCAGCTATCAGGGGGCCTACTATGGCTACACCTTC	CASSYQGAYYGYTF
TRBJ2-5	TRBV5-6	-	few	TGTGCCAGCAGCCTACTCCTGGCGCAAGAGACCCAGTACTTC	CASSLLLAQETQYF
TRBJ1-1	TRBV3-1	-	few	TGTGCCAGCAGCCAAGGTATAGGGCTATCCACTGAAGCTTTCTTT	CASSQGIGLSTEAFF
TRBJ1-4	TRBV2	-	many	TGTGCCAGCAGTGAACTCGGGGGCGCATCTGAAAAACTGTTTTTT	CASSELGGASEKLFF
TRBJ1-5	TRBV12-3/TRBV12-4	-	-	TGTGCCAGCAGGCGGGACCCTCCGAATCAGCCCCAGCATTTT	CASRRDPPNQPQHF
TRBJ2-6	TRBV28	-	many	TGTGCCAGCAAGACTGGGGCCAACGTCCTGACTTTC	CASKTGANVLTF
TRBJ2-7	TRBV5-1	TRBD1	many	TGCGCCAGCAGCTTGGCAGGAACAGGGGGAAAGCAGTACTTC	CASSLAGTGGKQYF
TRBJ2-7	TRBV15	TRBD1	-	TGTGCCACCAGCAGAGGGACAGGGGCCTACGAGCAGTACTTC	CATSRGTGAYEQYF
TRBJ2-1	TRBV2	TRBD1	-	TGTGCCAGCAGTGGAGGACAGGGGGCGGGTGAGCAGTTCTTC	CASSGGQGAGEQFF
TRBJ2-2	TRBV30	-	-	TGTGCCTGGAGGGGGGTTAGAGGAGGCACCGGGGAGCTGTTTTTT	CAWRGVRGGTGELFF
TRBJ1-1	TRBV5-1	-	-	TGCGCCAGCAGCTCGACCCCGGGGGCCACCAACACTGAAGCTTTCTTT	CASSSTPGATNTEAFF
TRBJ2-7	TRBV6-4	TRBD2	few	TGTGCCAGCAGTGAAGCGGCGGGGGGCCCCTACGAGCAGTACTTC	CASSEAAGGPYEQYF
TRBJ2-7	TRBV6-1	-	-	TGTGCCAGCAGTGAAATGGAGAACCACTACGAGCAGTACTTC	CASSEMENHYEQYF
TRBJ1-1	TRBV24-1	TRBD1	many	TGTGCCACCAGTGACTCGACAGGGAGAGCTTTCTTT	CATSDSTGRAFF
TRBJ1-1	TRBV5-1	-	-	TGCGCCAGCAACGGGGAAGGGGGGGGAGCTTTCTTT	CASNGEGGGAFF
TRBJ2-1	TRBV7-2	TRBD2	-	TGTGCCAGCAGCCTAGTAGCGGGCAGCTCCTACAATGAGCAGTTCTTC	CASSLVAGSSYNEQFF
TRBJ1-1	TRBV27	-	many	TGTGCCAGCAGCTTAGAGGGACTGAACACTGAAGCTTTCTTT	CASSLEGLNTEAFF
TRBJ2-5	TRBV14	TRBD1	few	TGTGCCAGCAGCCAAAGGACAGGGGGAGTGGGAGAGACCCAGTACTTC	CASSQRTGGVGETQYF
TRBJ1-1	TRBV3-1	-	-	TGTGCCAGCAGCCAGGGTTCTGGGAGAACTGAAGCTTTCTTT	CASSQGSGRTEAFF
TRBJ2-5	TRBV2	-	many	TGTGCCAGCAGTGAAGCCACCCTATCCGGAGTCCGGGAGACCCAGTACTTC	CASSEATLSGVRETQYF
TRBJ2-7	TRBV3-1	-	few	TGTGCCAGCAGCCAACTCAACCAGGGGGGATACGAGCAGTACTTC	CASSQLNQGGYEQYF
TRBJ1-1	TRBV14	-	few	TGTGCCAGCAGCTCTACCTACAGCAAGTTCGCTGAAGCTTTCTTT	CASSSTYSKFAEAFF
TRBJ2-7	TRBV4-1	-	-	TGCGCCAGCAGCCAAGGCCAGCCTCAGTACGAGCAGTACTTC	CASSQGQPQYEQYF
TRBJ1-5	TRBV10-3	TRBD1	few	TGTGCCATCAGTGAGTCGTACAGGGGGGACAATCAGCCCCAGCATTTT	CAISESYRGDNQPQHF
TRBJ2-1	TRBV7-8	TRBD2	-	TGTGCCAGCAGCCAACTAGCGGGAGGGCCCGGAGCGCAGTTCTTC	CASSQLAGGPGAQFF
TRBJ1-5	TRBV28	-	-	TGTGCCAGCAGTCTACAGTCCAATCTGCCCCATTTT	CASSLQSNLPHF
TRBJ2-2	TRBV6-1	-	few	TGTGCCAGCAGAGGACTACTTCCCACCGGGGAGCTGTTTTTT	CASRGLLPTGELFF
TRBJ1-1	TRBV5-1	TRBD1	-	TGCGCCAGCAGCTTAGGTAGGGGGCCAGGGACTGAAGCTTTCTTT	CASSLGRGPGTEAFF
TRBJ2-3	TRBV19	TRBD2	-	TGTGCCAGCGCCCCCAAGACTAGCGGGAAAGGAGATACGCAGTATTTT	CASAPKTSGKGDTQYF
TRBJ1-1	TRBV12-3/TRBV12-4	-	many	TGTGCCAGCAGTTTAGCGTGGAAAGGCACTGAAGCTTTCTTT	CASSLAWKGTEAFF
TRBJ1-1	TRBV10-3	TRBD1	many	TGTGCCATCAGCTTCACAGGGGGCGTGACGCGCACTGAAGCTTTCTTT	CAISFTGGVTRTEAFF
TRBJ2-2	TRBV6-2/TRBV6-3	-	-	TGTGCCAGCAGGCGGGTGAACGGGGAGCTGTTTTTT	CASRRVNGELFF
TRBJ2-5	TRBV19	TRBD1	few	TGTGCCAGTAGTATGACCAGGGGGTCCGGGGAGACCCAGTACTTC	CASSMTRGSGETQYF
TRBJ1-5	TRBV19	TRBD1	few	TGTGCCAGTAGCGACGGACAGGGATTCAATCAGCCCCAGCATTTT	CASSDGQGFNQPQHF
TRBJ1-5	TRBV30	TRBD1	few	TGTGCCTGTGGCAGGGGGATCGACCAGCCCCAGCATTTT	CACGRGIDQPQHF
TRBJ1-5	TRBV7-2	-	many	TGTGCCAGCAGCCCGGTGGCAGGTAGCAATCAGCCCCAGCATTTT	CASSPVAGSNQPQHF
TRBJ2-7	TRBV3-1	-	-	TGTGCCAGCAGCCGGACGCCCGAAGCCTACGAGCAGTACTTC	CASSRTPEAYEQYF
TRBJ1-2	TRBV28	-	many	TGTGCCAGCGGGGGAGAGGGGGCTAACTATGGCTACACCTTC	CASGGEGANYGYTF
TRBJ2-7	TRBV6-1	TRBD2	few	TGTGCCAGCAGTACTAGCGGGGGGAACTACGAGCAGTACTTC	CASSTSGGNYEQYF